This T cell receptor (beta chain) is drawn from a study of T cells of healthy individuals. This clonotype came up a few times. MiXCR was run by TCRdb on the 5' RACE reads, yielding one entry per CDR3 protein. Among approximately 50,000 distinct CDR3 sequences listed, under 15% were seen once. With 6 bases removed from V and 3 bases from J, the gap between germline ends came to 15 bases. CDR1 and CDR2 from the germline V gene are SNHLY and FYNNEI. The CDR3 length is 14 residues. The TCR was taken from a human donor in good health. The chain combines TRBV2 with TRBJ2-7; possibly TRBD1 or TRBD2 for D (6 bases each). In nucleotides, the CDR3 is TGTGCCAGCAGCAGAGGGGGGAAATACTACGAGCAGTACTTC. Residues: CASSRGGKYYEQYF.